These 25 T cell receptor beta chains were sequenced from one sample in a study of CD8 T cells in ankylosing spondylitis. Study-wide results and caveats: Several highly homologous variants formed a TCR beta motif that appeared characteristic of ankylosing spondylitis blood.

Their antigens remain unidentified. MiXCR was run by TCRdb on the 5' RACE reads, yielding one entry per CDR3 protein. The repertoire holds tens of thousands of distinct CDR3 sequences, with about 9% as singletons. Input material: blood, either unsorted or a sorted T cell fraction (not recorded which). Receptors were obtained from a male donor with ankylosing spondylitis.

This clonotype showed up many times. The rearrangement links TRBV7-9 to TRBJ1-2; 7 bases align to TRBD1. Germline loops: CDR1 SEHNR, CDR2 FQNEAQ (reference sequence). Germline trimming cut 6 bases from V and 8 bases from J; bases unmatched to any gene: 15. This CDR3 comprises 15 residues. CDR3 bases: TGTGCCAGCAGGTCAACTCGGACAGGAGAGGAAGGCTACACCTTC. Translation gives CASRSTRTGEEGYTF. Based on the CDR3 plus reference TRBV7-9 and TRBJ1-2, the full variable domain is DTGVSQNPRHKITKRGQNVTFRCDPISEHNRLYWYRQTLGQGPEFLTYFQNEAQLEKSRLLSDRFSAERPKGSFSTLEIQRTEQGDSAMYLCASRSTRTGEEGYTFGSGTRLTVV.

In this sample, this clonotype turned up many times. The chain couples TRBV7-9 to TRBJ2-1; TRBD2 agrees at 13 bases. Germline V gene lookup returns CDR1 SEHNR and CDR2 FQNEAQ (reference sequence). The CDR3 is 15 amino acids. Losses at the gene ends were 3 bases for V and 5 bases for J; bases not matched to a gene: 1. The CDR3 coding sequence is TGTGCCAGCAGCTTCGGACTAGCGGGAGACAATGAGCAGTTCTTC. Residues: CASSFGLAGDNEQFF.

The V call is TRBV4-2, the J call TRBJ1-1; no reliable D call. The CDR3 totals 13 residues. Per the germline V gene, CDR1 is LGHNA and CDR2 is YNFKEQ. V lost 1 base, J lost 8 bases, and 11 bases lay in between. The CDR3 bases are TGTGCCAGCAGCCAAGCGGGTGTGCTAGAAGCTTTCTTT. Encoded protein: CASSQAGVLEAFF.

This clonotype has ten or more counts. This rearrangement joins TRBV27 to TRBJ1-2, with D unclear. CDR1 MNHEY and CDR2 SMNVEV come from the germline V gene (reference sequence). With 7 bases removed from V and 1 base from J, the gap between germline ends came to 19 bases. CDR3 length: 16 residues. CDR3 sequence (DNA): TGTGCCAGCACCCCATCCGGTCGCCGCAGTAACTATGGCTACACCTTC. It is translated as CASTPSGRRSNYGYTF.

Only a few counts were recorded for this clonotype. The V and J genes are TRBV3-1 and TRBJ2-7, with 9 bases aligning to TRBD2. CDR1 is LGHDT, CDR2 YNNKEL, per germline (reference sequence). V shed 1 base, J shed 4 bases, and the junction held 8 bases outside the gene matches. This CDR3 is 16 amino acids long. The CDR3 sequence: CASSQAPGLATYEQYF. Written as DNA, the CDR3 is TGTGCCAGCAGCCAAGCCCCGGGACTAGCAACGTACGAGCAGTACTTC.

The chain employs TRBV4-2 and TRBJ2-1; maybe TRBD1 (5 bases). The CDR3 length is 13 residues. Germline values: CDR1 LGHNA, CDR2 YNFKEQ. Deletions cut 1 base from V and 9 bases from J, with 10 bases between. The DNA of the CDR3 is TGTGCCAGCAGCCAAGGGGGCTTAAGTGAGCAGTTCTTC. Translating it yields CASSQGGLSEQFF.

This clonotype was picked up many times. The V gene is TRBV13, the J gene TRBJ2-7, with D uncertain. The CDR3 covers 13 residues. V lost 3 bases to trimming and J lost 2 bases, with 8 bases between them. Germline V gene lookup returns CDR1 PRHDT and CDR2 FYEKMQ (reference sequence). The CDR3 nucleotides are TGTGCCAGCAGCTTCGGTAGCACCTACGAGCAGTACGTC. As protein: CASSFGSTYEQYV.

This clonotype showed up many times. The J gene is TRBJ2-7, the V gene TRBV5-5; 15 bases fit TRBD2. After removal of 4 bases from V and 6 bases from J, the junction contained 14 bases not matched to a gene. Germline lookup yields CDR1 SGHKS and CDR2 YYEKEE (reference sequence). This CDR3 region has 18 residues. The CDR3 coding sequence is TGTGCCAGCAGCCTGGGACTAGCGGGAGGTCCCTTTCAGGGCGAGCAGTACGTC. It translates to CASSLGLAGGPFQGEQYV.

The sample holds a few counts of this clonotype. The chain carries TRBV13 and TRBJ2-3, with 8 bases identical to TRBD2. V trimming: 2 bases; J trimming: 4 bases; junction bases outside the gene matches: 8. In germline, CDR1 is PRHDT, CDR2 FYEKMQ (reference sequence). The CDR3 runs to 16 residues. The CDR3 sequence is CASSLLQREFADTQYF. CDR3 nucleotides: TGTGCCAGCAGCTTATTGCAGCGGGAGTTCGCAGATACGCAGTATTTT.

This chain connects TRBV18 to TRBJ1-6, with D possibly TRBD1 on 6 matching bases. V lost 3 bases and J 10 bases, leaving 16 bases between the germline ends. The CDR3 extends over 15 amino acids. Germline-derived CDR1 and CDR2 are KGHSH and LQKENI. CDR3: CASSPKQGLSSPLHF. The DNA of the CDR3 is TGTGCCAGCTCACCCAAACAGGGACTAAGCTCACCCCTCCACTTT.

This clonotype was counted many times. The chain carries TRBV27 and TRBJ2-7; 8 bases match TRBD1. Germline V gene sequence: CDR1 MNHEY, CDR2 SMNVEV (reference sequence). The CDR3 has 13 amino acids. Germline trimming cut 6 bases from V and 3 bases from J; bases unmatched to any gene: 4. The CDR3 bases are TGTGCCAGCAGCCACGGACAGGGCTACGAGCAGTACGTC. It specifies CASSHGQGYEQYV.

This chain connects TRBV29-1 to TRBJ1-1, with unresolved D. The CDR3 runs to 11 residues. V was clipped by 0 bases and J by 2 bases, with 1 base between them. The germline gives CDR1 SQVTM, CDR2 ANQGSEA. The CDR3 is CSVEDNTEAFF. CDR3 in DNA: TGCAGCGTTGAAGATAACACTGAAGCTTTCTTT.

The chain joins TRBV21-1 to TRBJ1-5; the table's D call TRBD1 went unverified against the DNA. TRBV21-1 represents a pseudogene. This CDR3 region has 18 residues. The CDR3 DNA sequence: TGTGCCAGCAGCAATTTAGGAGGGACAGGGGAAGCCAATCAGCCCCAGCATTTT. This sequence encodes CASSNLGGTGEANQPQHF.

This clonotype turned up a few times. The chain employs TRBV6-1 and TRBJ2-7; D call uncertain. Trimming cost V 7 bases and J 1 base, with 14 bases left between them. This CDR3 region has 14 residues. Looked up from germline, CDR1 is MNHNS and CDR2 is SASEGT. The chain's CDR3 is CASTVSTRSYEQYV. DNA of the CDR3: TGTGCCAGCACTGTCTCCACCCGGTCCTACGAGCAGTACGTC.

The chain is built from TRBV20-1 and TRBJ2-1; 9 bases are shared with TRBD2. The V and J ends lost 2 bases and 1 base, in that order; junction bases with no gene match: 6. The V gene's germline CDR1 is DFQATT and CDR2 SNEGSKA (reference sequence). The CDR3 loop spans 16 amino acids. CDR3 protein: CSARNSSGVSYNEQFF. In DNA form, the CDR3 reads TGCAGTGCTAGAAATTCTAGCGGGGTTTCCTACAATGAGCAGTTCTTC.

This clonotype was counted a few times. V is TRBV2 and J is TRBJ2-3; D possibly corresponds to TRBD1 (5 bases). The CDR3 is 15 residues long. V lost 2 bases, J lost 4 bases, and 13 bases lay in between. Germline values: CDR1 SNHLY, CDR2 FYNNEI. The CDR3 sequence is CASSETQGASDTQYF. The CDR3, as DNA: TGTGCCAGCAGTGAAACACAAGGGGCCTCAGATACGCAGTATTTT.

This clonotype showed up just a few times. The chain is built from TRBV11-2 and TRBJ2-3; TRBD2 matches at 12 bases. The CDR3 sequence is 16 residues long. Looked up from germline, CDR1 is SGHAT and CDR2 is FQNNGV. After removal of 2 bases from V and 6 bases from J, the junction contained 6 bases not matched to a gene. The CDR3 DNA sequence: TGTGCCAGCAGCTTACTAGCGGGAGGGCCAGGCGATACGCAGTATTTT. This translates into CASSLLAGGPGDTQYF.

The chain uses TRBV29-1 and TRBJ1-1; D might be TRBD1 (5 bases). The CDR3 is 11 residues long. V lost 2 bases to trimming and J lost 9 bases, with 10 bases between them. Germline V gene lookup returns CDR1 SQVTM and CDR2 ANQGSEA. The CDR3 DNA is TGCAGCGTTGAACCGCCAGGGAAAGCTTTCTTT. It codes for CSVEPPGKAFF.

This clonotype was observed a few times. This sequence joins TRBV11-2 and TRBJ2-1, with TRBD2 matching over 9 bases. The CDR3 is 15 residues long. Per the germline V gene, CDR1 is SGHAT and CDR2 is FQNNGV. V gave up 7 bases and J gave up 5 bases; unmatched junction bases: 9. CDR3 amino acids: CASTDSGRGDNEQFF. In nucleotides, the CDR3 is TGTGCCAGCACCGATAGCGGGAGAGGCGACAATGAGCAGTTCTTC.

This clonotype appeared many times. CDR3: CASSESRGDTDTQYF. The CDR3 DNA follows: TGTGCCAGCAGTGAATCTCGTGGGGACACAGATACGCAGTATTTT. The chain carries TRBV6-1 and TRBJ2-3; D gene uncertain. The CDR3 has 15 residues. Trimming removed 2 bases at V and 2 bases at J, with 11 bases between. The V gene's germline CDR1 is MNHNS and CDR2 SASEGT.

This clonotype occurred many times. CDR3 nucleotides: TGCGCCAGCACCCAAGGTCTAGGGCGCAATGAGCAGTTCTTC. Encoded protein: CASTQGLGRNEQFF. V usage is TRBV5-1 and J usage is TRBJ2-1; D unresolved. This CDR3 spans 14 amino acids. Trimming pared 6 bases from V and 6 bases from J, leaving 16 bases between. Germline V gene lookup returns CDR1 SGHRS and CDR2 YFSETQ.

The CDR3 DNA reads TGTGCCAGCACCGAGGGTGGGGTTAGCACAGATACGCAGTATTTT. Amino acids: CASTEGGVSTDTQYF. The chain employs TRBV27 and TRBJ2-3; tentative D call: TRBD2 (5 bases). Per germline, CDR1 MNHEY and CDR2 SMNVEV (reference sequence). The CDR3 contains 15 residues. The V end was cut by 7 bases, the J end by 0 bases, with 14 bases between.

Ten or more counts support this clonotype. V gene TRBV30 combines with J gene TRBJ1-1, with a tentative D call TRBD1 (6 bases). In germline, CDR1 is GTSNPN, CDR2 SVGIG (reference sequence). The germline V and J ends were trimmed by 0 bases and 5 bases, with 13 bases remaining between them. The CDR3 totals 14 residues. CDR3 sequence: CAWSVKGGRTEAFF. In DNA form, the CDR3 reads TGTGCCTGGAGTGTAAAGGGGGGCAGGACTGAAGCTTTCTTT.

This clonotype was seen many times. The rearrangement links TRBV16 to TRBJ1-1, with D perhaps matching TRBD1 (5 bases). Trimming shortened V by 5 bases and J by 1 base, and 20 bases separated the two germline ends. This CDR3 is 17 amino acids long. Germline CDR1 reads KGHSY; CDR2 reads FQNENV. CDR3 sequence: CASSSQWSGHSNTEAFF. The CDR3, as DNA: TGTGCCAGCAGCAGCCAATGGAGTGGACATTCGAACACTGAAGCTTTCTTT.

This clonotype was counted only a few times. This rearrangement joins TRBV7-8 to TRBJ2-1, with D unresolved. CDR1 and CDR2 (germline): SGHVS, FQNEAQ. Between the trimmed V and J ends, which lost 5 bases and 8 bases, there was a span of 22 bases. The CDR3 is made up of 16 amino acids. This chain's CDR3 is CASSHPSMPGGDEQFF. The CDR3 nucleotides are TGTGCCAGCAGCCACCCTTCAATGCCCGGTGGTGATGAGCAGTTCTTC.